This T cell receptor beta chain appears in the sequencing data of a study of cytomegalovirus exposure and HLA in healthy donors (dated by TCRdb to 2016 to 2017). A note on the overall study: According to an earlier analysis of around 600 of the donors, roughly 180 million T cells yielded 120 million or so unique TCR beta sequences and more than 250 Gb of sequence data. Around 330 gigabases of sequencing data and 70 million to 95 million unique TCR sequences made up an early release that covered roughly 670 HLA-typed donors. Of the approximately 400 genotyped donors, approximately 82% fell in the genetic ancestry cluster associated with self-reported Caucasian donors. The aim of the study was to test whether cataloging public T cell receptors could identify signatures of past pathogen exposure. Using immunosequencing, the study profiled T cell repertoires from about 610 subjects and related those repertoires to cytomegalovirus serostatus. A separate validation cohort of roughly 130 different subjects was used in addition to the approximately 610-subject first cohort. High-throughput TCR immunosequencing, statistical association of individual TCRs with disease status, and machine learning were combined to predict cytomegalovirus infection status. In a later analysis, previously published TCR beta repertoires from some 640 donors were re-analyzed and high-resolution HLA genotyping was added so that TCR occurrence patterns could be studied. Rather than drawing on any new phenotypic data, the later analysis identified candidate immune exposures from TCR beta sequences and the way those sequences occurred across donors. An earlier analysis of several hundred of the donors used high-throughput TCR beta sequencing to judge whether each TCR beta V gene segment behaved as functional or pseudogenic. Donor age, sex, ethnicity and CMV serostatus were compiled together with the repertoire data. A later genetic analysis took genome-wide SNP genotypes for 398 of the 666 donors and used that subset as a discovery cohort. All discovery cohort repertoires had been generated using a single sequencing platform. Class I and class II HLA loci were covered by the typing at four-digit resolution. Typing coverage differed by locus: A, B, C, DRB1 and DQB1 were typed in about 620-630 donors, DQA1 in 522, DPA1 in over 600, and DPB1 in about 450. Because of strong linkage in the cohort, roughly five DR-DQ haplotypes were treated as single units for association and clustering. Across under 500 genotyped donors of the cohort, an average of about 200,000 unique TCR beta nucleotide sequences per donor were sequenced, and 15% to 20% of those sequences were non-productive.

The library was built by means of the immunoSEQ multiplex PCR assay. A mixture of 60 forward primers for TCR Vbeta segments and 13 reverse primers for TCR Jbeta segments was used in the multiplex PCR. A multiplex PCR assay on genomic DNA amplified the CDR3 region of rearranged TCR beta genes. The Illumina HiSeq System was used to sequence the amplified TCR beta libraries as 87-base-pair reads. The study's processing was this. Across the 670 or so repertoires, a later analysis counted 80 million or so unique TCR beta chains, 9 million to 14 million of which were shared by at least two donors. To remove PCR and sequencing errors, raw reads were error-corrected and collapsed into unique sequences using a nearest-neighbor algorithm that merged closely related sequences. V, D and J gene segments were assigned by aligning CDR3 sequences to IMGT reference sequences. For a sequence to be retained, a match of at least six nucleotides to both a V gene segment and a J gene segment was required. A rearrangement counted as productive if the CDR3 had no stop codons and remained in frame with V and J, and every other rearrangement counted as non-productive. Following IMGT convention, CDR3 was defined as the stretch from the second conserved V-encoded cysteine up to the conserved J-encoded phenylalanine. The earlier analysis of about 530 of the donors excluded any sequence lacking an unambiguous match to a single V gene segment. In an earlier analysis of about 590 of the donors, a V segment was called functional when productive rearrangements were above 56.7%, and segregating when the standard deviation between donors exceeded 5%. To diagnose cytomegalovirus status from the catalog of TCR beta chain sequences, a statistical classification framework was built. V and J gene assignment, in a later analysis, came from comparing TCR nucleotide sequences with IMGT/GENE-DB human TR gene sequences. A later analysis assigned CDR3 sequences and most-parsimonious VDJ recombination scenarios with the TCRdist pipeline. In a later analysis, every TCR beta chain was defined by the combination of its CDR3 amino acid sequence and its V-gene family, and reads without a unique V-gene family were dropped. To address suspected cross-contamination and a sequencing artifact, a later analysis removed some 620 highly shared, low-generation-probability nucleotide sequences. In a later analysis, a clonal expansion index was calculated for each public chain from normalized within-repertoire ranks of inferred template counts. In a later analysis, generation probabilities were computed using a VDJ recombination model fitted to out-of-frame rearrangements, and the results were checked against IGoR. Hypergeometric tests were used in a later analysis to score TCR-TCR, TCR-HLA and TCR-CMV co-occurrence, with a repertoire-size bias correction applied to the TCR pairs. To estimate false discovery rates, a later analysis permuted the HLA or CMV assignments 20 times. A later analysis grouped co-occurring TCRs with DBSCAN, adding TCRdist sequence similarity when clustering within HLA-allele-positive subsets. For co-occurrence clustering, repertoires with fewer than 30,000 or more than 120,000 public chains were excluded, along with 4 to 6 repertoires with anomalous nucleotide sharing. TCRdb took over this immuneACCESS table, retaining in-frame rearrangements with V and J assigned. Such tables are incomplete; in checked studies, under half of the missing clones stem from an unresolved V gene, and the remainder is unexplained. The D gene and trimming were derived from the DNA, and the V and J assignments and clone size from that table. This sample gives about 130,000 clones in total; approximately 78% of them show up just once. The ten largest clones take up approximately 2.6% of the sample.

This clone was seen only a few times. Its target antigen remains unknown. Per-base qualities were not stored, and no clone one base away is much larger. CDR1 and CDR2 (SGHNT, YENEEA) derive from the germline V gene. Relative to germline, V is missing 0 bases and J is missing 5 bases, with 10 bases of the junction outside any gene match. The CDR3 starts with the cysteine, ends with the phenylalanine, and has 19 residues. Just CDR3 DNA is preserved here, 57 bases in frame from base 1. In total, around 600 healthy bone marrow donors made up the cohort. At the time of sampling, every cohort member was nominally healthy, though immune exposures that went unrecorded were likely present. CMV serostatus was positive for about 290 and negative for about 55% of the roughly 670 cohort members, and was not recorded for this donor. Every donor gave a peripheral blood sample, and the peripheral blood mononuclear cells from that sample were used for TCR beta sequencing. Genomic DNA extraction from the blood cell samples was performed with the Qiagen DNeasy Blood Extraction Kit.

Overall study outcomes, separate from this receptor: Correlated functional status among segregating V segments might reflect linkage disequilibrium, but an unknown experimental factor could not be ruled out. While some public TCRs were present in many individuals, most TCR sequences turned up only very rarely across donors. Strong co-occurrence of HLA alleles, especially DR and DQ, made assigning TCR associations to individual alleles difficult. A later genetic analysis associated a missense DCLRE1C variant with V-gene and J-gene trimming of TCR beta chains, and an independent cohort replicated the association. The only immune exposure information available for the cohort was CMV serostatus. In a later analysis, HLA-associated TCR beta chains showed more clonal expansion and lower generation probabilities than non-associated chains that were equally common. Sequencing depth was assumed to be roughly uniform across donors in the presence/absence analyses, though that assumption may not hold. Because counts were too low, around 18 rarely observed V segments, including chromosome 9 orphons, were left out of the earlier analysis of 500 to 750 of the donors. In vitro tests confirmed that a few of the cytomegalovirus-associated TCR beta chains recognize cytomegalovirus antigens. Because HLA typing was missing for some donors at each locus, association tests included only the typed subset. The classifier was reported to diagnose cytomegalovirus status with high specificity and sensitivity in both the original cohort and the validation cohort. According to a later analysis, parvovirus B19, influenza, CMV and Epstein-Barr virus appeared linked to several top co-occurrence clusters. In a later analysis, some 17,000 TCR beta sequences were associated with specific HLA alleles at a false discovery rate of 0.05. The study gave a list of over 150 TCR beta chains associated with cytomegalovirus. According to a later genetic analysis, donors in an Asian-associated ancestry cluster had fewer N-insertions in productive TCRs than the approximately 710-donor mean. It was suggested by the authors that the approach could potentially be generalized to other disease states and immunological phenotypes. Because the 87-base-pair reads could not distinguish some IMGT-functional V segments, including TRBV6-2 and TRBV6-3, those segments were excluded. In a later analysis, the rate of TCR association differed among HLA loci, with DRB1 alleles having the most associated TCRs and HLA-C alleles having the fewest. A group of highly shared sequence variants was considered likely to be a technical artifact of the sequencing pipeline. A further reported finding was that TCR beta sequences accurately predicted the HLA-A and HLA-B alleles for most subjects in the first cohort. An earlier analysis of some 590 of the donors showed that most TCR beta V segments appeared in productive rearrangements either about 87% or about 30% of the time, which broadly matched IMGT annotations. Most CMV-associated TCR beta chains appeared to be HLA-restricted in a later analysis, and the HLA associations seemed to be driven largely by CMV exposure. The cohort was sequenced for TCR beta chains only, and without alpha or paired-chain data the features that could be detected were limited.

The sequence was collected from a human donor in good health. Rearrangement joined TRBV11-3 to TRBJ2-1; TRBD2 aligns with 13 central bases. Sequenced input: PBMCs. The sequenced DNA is TGTGCCAGCAGCTTAGATCCCCCCCACGGACTAGCGGGAGACAATGAGCAGTTCTTC. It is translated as CASSLDPPHGLAGDNEQFF.